The clone carrying this TCR beta chain was observed a few times. The PCR was carried out with 60 Vbeta primers and 13 Jbeta primers. The authors' processing: Roughly 10 million shared chains were among the about 80 million unique TCR beta chains that a later analysis counted. Some clones are missing from TCRdb's copy, which holds only in-frame ones; the method was immunoSEQ multiplex PCR. V, J and clone size reflect that table, while D and trimming were determined from the DNA. The sample holds 180,000 or so clones; 70% to 85% are singletons and the top ten take 0.08% to 0.1%. The sample comes from a study of cytomegalovirus exposure and HLA in healthy donors. Overall study context: Of the donors genotyped, 300 to 500 in all, about 80% fell in the Caucasian-associated ancestry cluster.

Trimming took 8 bases from V and 8 from J; bases not matched to a gene: 11. The CDR3 sequence is 13 residues long. In germline, CDR1 is SEHNR, CDR2 FQNEAQ (reference sequence). The rearrangement uses TRBV7-9 and TRBJ1-2, with 7 nucleotides matching TRBD1. The sample taken for sequencing was PBMCs. The sequence came from a boy younger than 10 in good health and CMV-seronegative. This chain's CDR3 is CASALTGAFGYTF. The CDR3 DNA follows: TGTGCCAGCGCCTTAACAGGGGCCTTCGGCTACACCTTC. The variable domain in full, completed from reference TRBV7-9 and TRBJ1-2, reads DTGVSQNPRHKITKRGQNVTFRCDPISEHNRLYWYRQTLGQGPEFLTYFQNEAQLEKSRLLSDRFSAERPKGSFSTLEIQRTEQGDSAMYLCASALTGAFGYTFGSGTRLTVV.